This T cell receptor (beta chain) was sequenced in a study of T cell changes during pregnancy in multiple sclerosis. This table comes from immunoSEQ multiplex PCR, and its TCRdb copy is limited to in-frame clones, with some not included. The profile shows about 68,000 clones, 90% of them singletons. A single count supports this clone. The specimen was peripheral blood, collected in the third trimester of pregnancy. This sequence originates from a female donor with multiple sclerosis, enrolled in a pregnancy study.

CDR3: CASSLAGVTEAFF. CDR3 DNA sequence: TGTGCCAGCAGCTTGGCTGGAGTCACTGAAGCTTTCTTT. V gene TRBV7-3 combines with J gene TRBJ1-1; no firm D call. The CDR3 runs 13 residues. Looked up from germline, CDR1 is SGHTA and CDR2 is FQGTGA. Between the trimmed V and J ends, which lost 3 bases and 4 bases, there was a span of 9 bases.